This T cell receptor (beta chain) was found in a study of pediatric ulcerative colitis. General study findings and limits: Some T cells in rectal biopsies may come from blood, especially with overt colitis. All ulcerative colitis patients, but no controls, carried a couple of rectal clonotypes.

Each sample received Survey-level depth of up to 500,000 reads. Data came from immunoSEQ multiplex PCR; TCRdb stores just in-frame clones and leaves some out. The sample holds tens of thousands of clones; about 75% are singletons and the top ten take around 9.1%. The rectum was sampled with one to two pinch biopsies at colonoscopy. Ulcerative colitis patients received no immunosuppressive medication before the diagnostic colonoscopy. Note on this clone: Its antigen is unidentified.

V lost 2 bases, J lost 3 bases, and 6 bases stayed unmatched. The germline CDR1 and CDR2 sequences are KGHSH and LQKENI. CDR3 length: 16 residues. V is TRBV18 and J is TRBJ2-1; TRBD1 aligns across 8 bases. This clonotype was obtained from a boy aged 5 to 17 with severe ulcerative colitis. Sequenced: gut tissue. This CDR3 is CASSPTGTGFYNEQFF. CDR3 DNA: TGTGCCAGCTCACCAACCGGGACAGGTTTCTACAATGAGCAGTTCTTC.